Listed below are T cell receptor beta chains from one sample, sequenced in a study of cytomegalovirus exposure and HLA in healthy donors. Assay: immunoSEQ multiplex PCR; the TCRdb copy retains only in-frame clones and omits some. The repertoire holds 80,000 to 100,000 clones, with roughly 70% as singletons. The sample taken for sequencing was PBMCs. The receptors derive from a man over 45 in good health and CMV-seronegative. Each CDR3 is given with its conserved first and last residue. Fields, in order: clone size, J gene, V gene, CDR3 protein. The listing skips clone size in some rows; elsewhere it reads once, few, many or a size class.

abundance: NA
j_gene: TRBJ2-3
v_gene: TRBV6-1
CDR3aa: CASSEGLGASDTQYF

abundance: NA
j_gene: TRBJ2-2
v_gene: TRBV5-1
CDR3aa: CASSWGGTGELFF

abundance: NA
j_gene: TRBJ1-1
v_gene: TRBV19
CDR3aa: CASSNQISSTEAFF

abundance: NA
j_gene: TRBJ2-7
v_gene: TRBV12-5
CDR3aa: CASGLLEHRDLEQYF

abundance: NA
j_gene: TRBJ1-4
v_gene: TRBV30
CDR3aa: CAWSVQGEKLFF

abundance: NA
j_gene: TRBJ1-1
v_gene: TRBV10-1
CDR3aa: CASSGNRGNTEAFF

abundance: NA
j_gene: TRBJ1-1
v_gene: TRBV15
CDR3aa: CATSTWTGGNTEAFF

abundance: NA
j_gene: TRBJ1-3
v_gene: TRBV18
CDR3aa: CASSPSRQGSGNTIYF

abundance: NA
j_gene: TRBJ2-1
v_gene: TRBV27
CDR3aa: CASTSLSGEGHEQFF

abundance: NA
j_gene: TRBJ2-7
v_gene: TRBV19
CDR3aa: CASSIRLGQYEQYF

abundance: NA
j_gene: TRBJ1-1
v_gene: TRBV5-1
CDR3aa: CASRQDLNTEAFF

abundance: NA
j_gene: TRBJ1-2
v_gene: TRBV7-9
CDR3aa: CSSSISRQGTNYGYTF

abundance: NA
j_gene: TRBJ1-5
v_gene: TRBV6-5
CDR3aa: CASSRTGVFQPQHF

abundance: NA
j_gene: TRBJ2-7
v_gene: TRBV5-4
CDR3aa: CASSPGSGAYEQYF

abundance: NA
j_gene: TRBJ2-3
v_gene: TRBV2
CDR3aa: CASPPREGRRDTQYF

abundance: few
j_gene: TRBJ1-1
v_gene: TRBV11-2
CDR3aa: CASSGLRDRNTEAFF